This T cell receptor (beta chain) was sequenced in a study of blood T cell repertoires in COVID-19. Study-wide background: From T cells, B-cell-depleted T cells, or PBMCs came the material, which was cDNA or gDNA.

In the original workflow: Estimates of nucleated cell counts were drawn from the amplification of reference gene primers. The method was immunoSEQ multiplex PCR; TCRdb's version includes in-frame clones alone and lacks a portion of them. V, J and clone size were drawn from that table, and D and trimming were deduced from the DNA. The data contain fewer than 15,000 clones, 85% to 90% of them singletons. V lost 3 bases and J lost 1, with 7 bases in between. The germline V gene encodes CDR1 DFQATT and CDR2 SNEGSKA (reference sequence). This CDR3 has 12 residues. The sequencing sample was made of peripheral blood. The chain couples TRBV20-1 to TRBJ2-7; no clear D. The sequence was obtained from a human donor with active COVID-19. The donor label of this sample is uncertain. In DNA, the CDR3 is TGCAGTGCTAGTTCCGGGTCCTACGAGCAGTACTTC. It codes for CSASSGSYEQYF.